This T cell receptor beta chain was profiled in a study of Ad26.COV2.S vaccination and SARS-CoV-2 variants. At the level of the study: Intramuscularly, Ad26.COV2.S was given either once or twice, 56 days apart.

CDR3 size: 16 residues. Losses at the gene ends were 1 base for V and 4 bases for J; bases not matched to a gene: 3. The germline gives CDR1 SGHDT, CDR2 YYEEEE. The table came from immunoSEQ multiplex PCR; TCRdb's copy has only in-frame clones and leaves some out. The table shows roughly 320,000 clones, with roughly 84% occurring only once. In the case of this clone: The same CDR3 can be traced to other DNA sequences in this sample.

Specified treatment: over 15 received Ad26.COV2.S at low or high dose, single or two shots; several received placebo; per-sample allocation not given. Sampling happened 63 days after the first vaccine or placebo injection. This specimen consisted of peripheral blood, obtained in a trial of Ad26.COV2.S vaccine versus placebo. The chain carries TRBV5-6 and TRBJ2-3; 13 bases agree with TRBD2. This clonotype was sampled from a person between 18 and 60 years old who received the Ad26.COV2.S COVID-19 vaccine or a placebo. CDR3 nucleotide sequence: TGTGCCAGCAGCTTGAGACTAGCGGGGGGATCAGATACGCAGTATTTT. As protein: CASSLRLAGGSDTQYF.